The source of this T cell receptor (beta chain) is a study of tumor-infiltrating lymphocytes in glioblastoma multiforme. TCRB libraries came from RNA via three nested multiplex PCR rounds. Using its own MiXCR run on the multiplex PCR reads, TCRdb lists one record per CDR3 protein. The repertoire holds over 14,000 distinct CDR3 sequences, with around 70% as singletons. Trimming stripped 3 bases from V and 2 bases from J, with 11 bases between. This CDR3 has 16 residues. This TCR came from a male donor with glioblastoma. The rearrangement joins TRBV12-3 or TRBV12-4 to TRBJ2-6; possible D gene TRBD2, 5 bases. The source material was brain tumor tissue. CDR3 in amino acids: CASSFGRRPGANVLTF. CDR3 DNA: TGTGCCAGCAGTTTTGGCAGGAGGCCTGGGGCCAACGTCCTGACTTTC.